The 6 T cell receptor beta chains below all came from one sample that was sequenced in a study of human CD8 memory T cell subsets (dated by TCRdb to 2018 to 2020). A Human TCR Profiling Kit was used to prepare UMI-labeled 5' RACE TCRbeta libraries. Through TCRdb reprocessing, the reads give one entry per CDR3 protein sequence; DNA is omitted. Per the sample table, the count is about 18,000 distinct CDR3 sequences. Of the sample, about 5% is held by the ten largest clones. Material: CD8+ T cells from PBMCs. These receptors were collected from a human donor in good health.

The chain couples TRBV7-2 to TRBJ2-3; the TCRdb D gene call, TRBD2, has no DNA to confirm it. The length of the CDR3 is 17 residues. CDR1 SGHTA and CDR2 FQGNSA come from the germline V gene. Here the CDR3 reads CASSPVWTSGGGGTQYF.

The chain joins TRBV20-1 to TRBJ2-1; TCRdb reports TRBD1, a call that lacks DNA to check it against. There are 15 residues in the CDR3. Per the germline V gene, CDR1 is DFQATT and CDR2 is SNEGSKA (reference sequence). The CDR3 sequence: CSASTDRGLYNEQFF.

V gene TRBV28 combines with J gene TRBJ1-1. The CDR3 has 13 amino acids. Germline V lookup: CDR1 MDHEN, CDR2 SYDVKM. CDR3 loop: CASSRTENTEAFF.

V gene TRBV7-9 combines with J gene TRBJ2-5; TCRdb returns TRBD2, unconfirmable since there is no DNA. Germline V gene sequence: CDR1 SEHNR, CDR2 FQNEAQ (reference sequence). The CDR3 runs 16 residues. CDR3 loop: CASSLYGGPYEETQYF.

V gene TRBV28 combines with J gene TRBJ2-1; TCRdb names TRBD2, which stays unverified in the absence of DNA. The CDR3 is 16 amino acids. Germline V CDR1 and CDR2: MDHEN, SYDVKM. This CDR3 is CASSKLAGEGGNEQFF.

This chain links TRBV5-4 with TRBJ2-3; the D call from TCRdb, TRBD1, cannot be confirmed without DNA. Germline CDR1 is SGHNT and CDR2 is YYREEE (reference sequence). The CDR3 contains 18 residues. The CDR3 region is CASSTPRADRAVTDTQYF.